This TCR beta chain comes out of a study of blood T cell repertoires in COVID-19. The overall study: The United States, Italy and Spain provided the acute and convalescent COVID-19 samples. T cells, B-cell-depleted T cells, or PBMCs provided the cDNA or gDNA that served as material.

Original processing notes: Amplification with reference gene primers provided the estimates of nucleated cell counts. Libraries were prepared by immunoSEQ multiplex PCR; TCRdb keeps only in-frame clonotypes and omits some of them. V and J calls and clone size are as listed in that table; D and trimming were resolved from the DNA. The sample includes around 95,000 clones, 70% to 80% of them seen just once. Germline-derived CDR1 and CDR2 are MNHNY and SVGAGI (reference sequence). The CDR3 spans 15 residues. The V and J ends lost 5 bases and 2 bases, in that order; junction bases with no gene match: 5. The V and J genes are TRBV6-6 and TRBJ2-3; 9 bases are shared with TRBD1. This TCR came from a woman aged 65 to 85 with acute or convalescent COVID-19. Sequencing was carried out using peripheral blood. The CDR3 sequence is CASSGWDRDTDTQYF. As DNA, the CDR3 is TGTGCCAGCAGTGGTTGGGACAGGGACACAGATACGCAGTATTTT.